These 9 T cell receptor beta chains share one sample of origin, sequenced in a study of T cell responses to AZD1222 COVID-19 vaccine. TCRdb's copy holds only in-frame clones and misses some; the assay was immunoSEQ multiplex PCR. Here the sample spans about 100,000 clones, just over 90% being singletons. Here the sequenced sample was peripheral blood, taken 28 days after the second AZD1222 dose. These receptors all come from an adult who received the AZD1222 COVID-19 vaccine.

This rearrangement joins TRBV5-1 to TRBJ1-2; D is uncertain. The CDR3 has 12 residues. The V gene lost 8 bases and the J gene lost 5 bases, with 13 bases spanning the gap. CDR1 is SGHRS, CDR2 YFSETQ, per germline. The CDR3 loop is CASSGLSYGYTF. In DNA, the CDR3 is TGCGCCAGTAGTGGACTGTCTTATGGCTACACCTTC.

This chain uses TRBV4-1 with TRBJ2-6; D not certain. CDR3 size: 17 residues. The V gene's germline CDR1 is MGHRA and CDR2 YSYEKL. V lost 2 bases and J 0 bases, leaving 11 bases between the germline ends. The CDR3 region is CASSQTTQSSGANVLTF. The CDR3 nucleotides read TGCGCCAGCAGCCAAACCACCCAGAGCTCTGGGGCCAACGTCCTGACTTTC.

This chain connects TRBV7-6 to TRBJ2-5; 11 nucleotides align to TRBD2. From germline, CDR1 is SGHVS and CDR2 FNYEAQ. This CDR3 is built from 18 residues. Trimming took 5 bases from V and 4 from J; bases not matched to a gene: 15. The DNA for the CDR3 is TGTGCCAGCAGCACAAAAGTAGCGGGAGGGCAGGTTCGAGAGACCCAGTACTTC. Translating gives CASSTKVAGGQVRETQYF.

The J gene is TRBJ1-1, the V gene TRBV7-9, with TRBD1 as a possible D gene (6 bases). The V gene's germline CDR1 is SEHNR and CDR2 FQNEAQ (reference sequence). There are 15 residues in the CDR3. Trimming took off 5 bases at V and 0 bases at J, with 13 bases between the two ends. CDR3 region: CASSKTGTMNTEAFF. CDR3 coding DNA: TGTGCCAGCAGCAAAACCGGGACAATGAACACTGAAGCTTTCTTT.

The J gene is TRBJ1-2, the V gene TRBV13; 7 bases fit TRBD1. This CDR3 region has 14 residues. Trimming cost V 5 bases and J 7 bases; bases outside gene matches: 10. CDR1 is PRHDT, CDR2 FYEKMQ, per germline (reference sequence). The CDR3 nucleotides read TGTGCCAGCAGCCCGGGAGGGGGCGCGAGTGGCTACACCTTC. This codes for CASSPGGGASGYTF.

This chain connects TRBV29-1 to TRBJ1-2; no firm D call. The CDR3 has 11 residues. Per the germline V gene, CDR1 is SQVTM and CDR2 is ANQGSEA. V shed 6 bases and J shed 4 bases, with 9 bases lying between them. CDR3 amino acids: CSVSLLYGYTF. The CDR3 DNA reads as TGCAGCGTCTCTCTTCTCTATGGCTACACCTTC.

The V gene is TRBV10-3, the J gene TRBJ2-5, with TRBD2 matching over 7 bases. Unmatched junction bases numbered 8, after V lost 9 bases and J lost 4 bases. This CDR3 region has 13 residues. Germline V gene data show CDR1 as ENHRY and CDR2 as SYGVKD. CDR3 sequence reads: CAIRQSGGETQYF. For the CDR3, the DNA is TGTGCCATTAGACAGTCGGGGGGAGAGACCCAGTACTTC.

The J gene is TRBJ2-1, the V gene TRBV7-9; D is tentatively TRBD1 or TRBD2 (5 bases each). The germline V and J ends were trimmed by 5 bases and 9 bases, with 17 bases remaining between them. From germline, CDR1 is SEHNR and CDR2 FQNEAQ (reference sequence). This CDR3 comprises 14 residues. Here the CDR3 DNA reads TGTGCCAGCAGCAGAGGGCAGGGTCTGTTTGAGCAGTTCTTC. Translated, it gives CASSRGQGLFEQFF.

This clone was recorded only once. This rearrangement joins TRBV4-3 to TRBJ1-1; D gene uncertain. V lost 0 bases and J 1 base, leaving 9 bases between the germline ends. In germline, CDR1 is LGHNA, CDR2 YSLEER. This CDR3 comprises 15 residues. The CDR3 sequence: CASSQEREENTEAFF. The CDR3 coding sequence is TGCGCCAGCAGCCAAGAAAGGGAGGAGAACACTGAAGCTTTCTTT.